The 20 T cell receptor beta chains below were found in one sample sequenced in a study of identical twins. TCRdb re-called the 5' RACE reads with MiXCR, one entry per CDR3 protein. The data show a few hundred thousand distinct CDR3 sequences, 7% to 9.5% seen once. The sequenced material came from naive T cells sorted from blood. The receptors originated from a woman in her forties or fifties in good health.

This chain connects TRBV10-2 to TRBJ2-2; 11 bases are shared with TRBD2. The CDR3 totals 15 residues. Germline values: CDR1 WSHSY, CDR2 SAAADI. After removal of 3 bases from V and 6 bases from J, the junction contained 3 bases not matched to a gene. The CDR3 coding sequence is TGCGCCAGCAGTGACTCGACTAGCGGGGCCGGGGAGCTGTTTTTT. Residues: CASSDSTSGAGELFF.

The chain links TRBV10-3 to TRBJ2-1; D ambiguous. Germline V lookup: CDR1 ENHRY, CDR2 SYGVKD. The V gene lost 3 bases and the J gene lost 1 base, with 10 bases spanning the gap. CDR3 length: 15 residues. CDR3 DNA: TGTGCCATCAGTGATCCAGCTATATCCTACAATGAGCAGTTCTTC. This gives the protein CAISDPAISYNEQFF.

This clonotype occurred a few times. This rearrangement joins TRBV20-1 to TRBJ1-2, with 7 bases that match TRBD1. V was clipped by 1 base and J by 2 bases; unmatched bases: 10. CDR3 length: 16 amino acids. Germline V gives CDR1 DFQATT, CDR2 SNEGSKA (reference sequence). The CDR3 loop reads CSARALDREGNYGYTF. Here the CDR3 DNA reads TGCAGTGCTAGAGCCCTCGACAGGGAAGGGAACTATGGCTACACCTTC.

This rearrangement joins TRBV10-2 to TRBJ2-1; TRBD2 is a possible D gene (7 bases). The CDR3 is 16 amino acids. Germline assignment: CDR1 WSHSY and CDR2 SAAADI. The V end lost 0 bases, the J end lost 8 bases, and 17 bases lay between the germline ends. This CDR3 is CASSESRGGRRDEQFF. CDR3 coding DNA: TGCGCCAGCAGTGAGTCGAGGGGGGGCCGCAGGGATGAGCAGTTCTTC.

This chain links TRBV28 with TRBJ2-1; D not resolved. The length of the CDR3 is 13 residues. Germline CDR1 and CDR2: MDHEN and SYDVKM. V lost 5 bases and J 10 bases, leaving 15 bases between the germline ends. The CDR3 here is CASSRVPLGEQFF. The CDR3 DNA is TGTGCCAGCAGTCGGGTCCCCTTGGGAGAGCAGTTCTTC. The variable domain in full, completed from reference TRBV28 and TRBJ2-1, reads DVKVTQSSRYLVKRTGEKVFLECVQDMDHENMFWYRQDPGLGLRLIYFSYDVKMKEKGDIPEGYSVSREKKERFSLILESASTNQTSMYLCASSRVPLGEQFFGPGTRLTVL.

Many counts were recorded for this clonotype. The chain carries TRBV9 and TRBJ2-1, with D perhaps matching TRBD2 (6 bases). Germline V gives CDR1 SGDLS, CDR2 YYNGEE. The V and J ends lost 4 bases and 12 bases respectively, with 14 bases between them. The CDR3 loop spans 12 amino acids. CDR3 DNA: TGTGCCAGCAGCCCCAGCGGAGCGGGGCAGTTCTTC. As protein: CASSPSGAGQFF.

The chain employs TRBV6-1 and TRBJ2-1; D is perhaps TRBD2 (6 bases). CDR1 is MNHNS, CDR2 SASEGT, per germline. The CDR3 loop spans 14 amino acids. V was clipped by 10 bases and J by 0 bases, with 13 bases between them. CDR3 nucleotide sequence: TGTGCCACCCAAGGGAGGAGCTCCTACAATGAGCAGTTCTTC. Encoded protein: CATQGRSSYNEQFF.

The sample holds a few counts of this clonotype. The gene calls are TRBV18 and TRBJ1-3; TRBD1 aligns across 7 bases. The J segment lost 7 bases and the V segment lost 3 bases, leaving 9 bases of the junction unmatched. CDR1 is KGHSH, CDR2 LQKENI, per germline. The CDR3 contains 15 residues. The CDR3 loop reads CASSPLDRRTNTIYF. The CDR3 nucleotides are TGTGCCAGCTCACCGCTGGACAGGCGGACGAACACCATATATTTT.

This clonotype occurred many times. The chain has TRBV4-1 and TRBJ2-2; D gene uncertain. This CDR3 contains 15 residues. V was shortened by 2 bases and J by 1 base, with 8 bases between the two germline ends. Germline values: CDR1 MGHRA, CDR2 YSYEKL. The CDR3 sequence is CASSQPTLNTGELFF. In DNA, the CDR3 is TGCGCCAGCAGCCAACCGACCCTGAACACCGGGGAGCTGTTTTTT.

The chain is built from TRBV7-2 and TRBJ2-7, with 9 bases identical to TRBD2. The CDR3 totals 15 residues. The V and J ends lost 1 base and 4 bases, in that order; junction bases with no gene match: 5. Germline V lookup: CDR1 SGHTA, CDR2 FQGNSA. CDR3 coding DNA: TGTGCCAGCAGCTTAGACGGGACTAGCTATTACGAGCAGTACTTC. Translated: CASSLDGTSYYEQYF.

This sequence joins TRBV5-1 and TRBJ2-1; 11 bases align to TRBD2. CDR3 length equals 16 residues. Germline CDR1 SGHRS, CDR2 YFSETQ. V was clipped by 1 base and J by 9 bases; unmatched bases: 9. In DNA form, the CDR3 reads TGCGCCAGCAGCTTGAGAATTAGCGGGAGGGAAGGTGAGCAGTTCTTC. This gives the protein CASSLRISGREGEQFF.

J is TRBJ2-7 and V is TRBV4-1, with no clear D. Trimming took 0 bases from V and 4 from J, leaving 13 bases between them. Germline CDR1 is MGHRA and CDR2 is YSYEKL. There are 15 residues in the CDR3. The CDR3 nucleotides are TGCGCCAGCAGCCAAGAGTGGGGTCTGCAGTACGAGCAGTACTTC. This codes for CASSQEWGLQYEQYF.

In its sample, this clonotype was seen once. The chain couples TRBV3-1 to TRBJ2-1; 9 positions agree with TRBD1. The CDR3 loop spans 12 amino acids. After removal of 3 bases from V and 14 bases from J, the junction contained 5 bases not matched to a gene. Germline V gives CDR1 LGHDT, CDR2 YNNKEL (reference sequence). The CDR3 protein is CASSHDRGTKFF. The CDR3 DNA is TGTGCCAGCAGCCACGACAGGGGGACAAAGTTCTTC.

This clonotype was counted between two and nine times. This chain links TRBV4-1 with TRBJ1-2, with D maybe TRBD1 (5 bases). CDR3 length: 13 residues. Germline CDR1 and CDR2: MGHRA and YSYEKL. Trimming removed 1 base from V and 7 bases from J, with 10 bases in between. The CDR3 sequence: CASSQGGFSGYTF. CDR3 DNA sequence: TGCGCCAGCAGCCAAGGGGGGTTCTCTGGCTACACCTTC.

The chain recombines TRBV5-1 with TRBJ1-2; tentatively, D is TRBD1 (5 bases). Trimming cost V 0 bases and J 6 bases, with 12 bases left between them. There are 14 residues in the CDR3. The germline CDR1 and CDR2 sequences are SGHRS and YFSETQ. The CDR3 is CASSLVPGSDGYTF. CDR3 DNA sequence: TGCGCCAGCAGCTTGGTGCCAGGGTCGGATGGCTACACCTTC.

There are many counts of this clonotype. The chain links TRBV12-3 or TRBV12-4 to TRBJ2-7; D ambiguous. With 4 bases removed from V and 1 base from J, the gap between germline ends came to 8 bases. The CDR3 contains 13 residues. The CDR3 protein is CASSSMGSYEQYF. Here the CDR3 DNA reads TGTGCCAGCAGTTCCATGGGATCCTACGAGCAGTACTTC.

This clonotype has ten or more counts. This chain links TRBV12-3 or TRBV12-4 with TRBJ1-2; D is unresolved. The CDR3 contains 13 residues. Trimming left V 11 bases short and J 5 bases short, with 18 bases between. The CDR3 loop is CAGRPTAGYGYTF. The DNA of the CDR3 is TGTGCCGGAAGACCCACGGCTGGGTATGGCTACACCTTC.

V gene TRBV6-4 combines with J gene TRBJ1-5; D is perhaps TRBD1 (5 bases). The CDR3 runs 16 residues. Per germline, CDR1 MRHNA and CDR2 SNTAGT. The V end lost 7 bases, the J end lost 1 base, and 17 bases lay between the germline ends. The CDR3, as DNA: TGTGCCAGCAACAAAATAAGGGGCGCAAGCAATCAGCCCCAGCATTTT. Its translation is CASNKIRGASNQPQHF.

The chain has TRBV30 and TRBJ2-7, with TRBD1 matching over 10 bases. CDR1 GTSNPN and CDR2 SVGIG come from the germline V gene (reference sequence). V dropped 1 base and J dropped 6; count of bases not matched to a gene: 9. CDR3 length: 15 residues. The CDR3 DNA follows: TGTGCCTGGAGTGGAGACAGGGGGCGCGTGGGCGAGCAGTACTTC. Amino acid sequence: CAWSGDRGRVGEQYF. The full variable domain, with the rest looked up from reference TRBV30 and TRBJ2-7, is SQTIHQWPATLVQPVGSPLSLECTVEGTSNPNLYWYRQAAGRGLQLLFYSVGIGQISSEVPQNLSASRPQDRQFILSSKKLLLSDSGFYLCAWSGDRGRVGEQYFGPGTRLTVT.

This clonotype showed up many times. This sequence joins TRBV20-1 and TRBJ1-4; maybe TRBD1 (5 bases). CDR1 is DFQATT and CDR2 is SNEGSKA in the germline V gene (reference sequence). V was cut by 4 bases and J by 7 bases, with 19 bases left in between. This CDR3 spans 15 amino acids. The CDR3 DNA reads as TGCAGTGCTATTGATGTGGGAGGGGACGGTGAAAAACTGTTTTTT. Protein: CSAIDVGGDGEKLFF.